One sample yielded the 24 T cell receptor beta chains listed below, sequenced in a study of T-cell reconstitution after alpha-beta-depleted transplantation in children. Molecular barcoding with unique molecular identifiers was used for the TCRbeta library. TCRdb re-derived calls from the PCR reads in MiXCR, one entry per CDR3 protein. The sample shows approximately 500,000 distinct CDR3 sequences, approximately 10% of them seen only once. Sequencing used PBMCs, obtained before TCRalphabeta/CD19-depleted stem cell transplant. These receptors all come from a child aged 2-15 years with inherited bone marrow failure, due to receive a stem cell transplant.

There are many counts of this clonotype. CDR3 protein: CASSPRAGIGLEQFF. For the CDR3, the DNA is TGTGCCAGCAGCCCTCGAGCGGGAATCGGGCTTGAGCAGTTCTTC. The rearrangement uses TRBV7-9 and TRBJ2-1; 7 positions agree with TRBD2. Per germline, CDR1 SEHNR and CDR2 FQNEAQ (reference sequence). Trimming at V came to 5 bases and at J to 9 bases, leaving 13 bases not matched to a gene. This CDR3 has 15 amino acids.

This clonotype was detected ten times or more. The V gene is TRBV29-1, the J gene TRBJ2-1, with 8 bases matching TRBD1. Germline CDR1 and CDR2: SQVTM and ANQGSEA. V lost 6 bases and J lost 9; bases outside the gene matches: 7. The CDR3 is 12 residues long. The CDR3 bases are TGCAGCGTGTGGACAGGGAAGGTTGAGCAGTTCTTC. Encoded protein: CSVWTGKVEQFF.

This clonotype appeared many times. V and J are TRBV18 and TRBJ2-7; TRBD1 matches 7 bases. CDR3 length equals 13 residues. Germline V gene data show CDR1 as KGHSH and CDR2 as LQKENI. Trimming removed 5 bases from V and 5 bases from J; junction bases left unmatched: 6. Here the CDR3 reads CASSSGTANEQYF. The CDR3 coding sequence is TGTGCCAGCTCATCGGGGACAGCCAACGAGCAGTACTTC.

This clonotype was detected ten times or more. This chain links TRBV27 with TRBJ2-1; 7 bases line up with TRBD2. After removal of 5 bases from V and 9 bases from J, the junction contained 7 bases not matched to a gene. The CDR3 runs 13 residues. The germline CDR1 and CDR2 sequences are MNHEY and SMNVEV (reference sequence). CDR3 region: CASSAPGRGEQFF. CDR3 nucleotides: TGTGCCAGCAGTGCCCCAGGGAGGGGTGAGCAGTTCTTC.

This clonotype was recorded a few times. The chain combines TRBV21-1 with TRBJ2-1. TRBV21-1 is labeled a pseudogene. CDR3 size: 18 residues. CDR3 in DNA: TGTGCCAGCAGCAAAGAGACCGCCGACCAGAAGTCCTACAATGAGCAGTTCTTC. Translating gives CASSKETADQKSYNEQFF.

This clonotype was observed many times. V and J are TRBV29-1 and TRBJ2-3; 7 bases line up with TRBD2. Germline V gives CDR1 SQVTM, CDR2 ANQGSEA. The ends lost 7 bases at V and 0 bases at J; junction bases unmatched: 4. The CDR3 consists of 13 residues. The CDR3 reads CSASGYSTDTQYF. The CDR3 coding sequence is TGCAGCGCTAGCGGTTATAGCACAGATACGCAGTATTTT.

The chain combines TRBV19 with TRBJ2-2; unclear D gene. Per the germline V gene, CDR1 is LNHDA and CDR2 is SQIVND (reference sequence). Trimming cost V 3 bases and J 8 bases, with 16 bases left between them. The CDR3 extends over 15 amino acids. Here the CDR3 DNA reads TGTGCCAGTAGTATCGAACCAGCGCGTAATGGGGAGCTGTTTTTT. Its protein is CASSIEPARNGELFF. The complete variable domain, with remaining parts taken from reference TRBV19 and TRBJ2-2, reads DGGITQSPKYLFRKEGQNVTLSCEQNLNHDAMYWYRQDPGQGLRLIYYSQIVNDFQKGDIAEGYSVSREKKESFPLTVTSAQKNPTAFYLCASSIEPARNGELFFGEGSRLTVL.

This clonotype was recorded at least ten times. CDR3 nucleotides: TGCAGCGTCACTAGCGGGAATCCCCGGGAGACCCAGTACTTC. It translates to CSVTSGNPRETQYF. V gene TRBV29-1 combines with J gene TRBJ2-5; 10 bases match TRBD2. The CDR3 is 14 amino acids. The V gene end was trimmed by 6 bases and the J gene end by 5 bases; junction bases not matched to a gene: 9. CDR1 and CDR2 (germline): SQVTM, ANQGSEA.

This clonotype was seen many times. V gene TRBV18 combines with J gene TRBJ2-3, with TRBD1 matching 7 bases. V lost 0 bases, J lost 2 bases, and 5 bases stayed unmatched. The CDR3 runs 16 residues. Germline CDR1 is KGHSH and CDR2 is LQKENI. The CDR3 here is CASSPPTGQHTDTQYF. CDR3 bases: TGTGCCAGCTCACCACCCACGGGACAGCACACAGATACGCAGTATTTT.

The chain has TRBV7-9 and TRBJ2-1; D is perhaps TRBD2 (6 bases). This CDR3 contains 12 residues. Germline lookup yields CDR1 SEHNR and CDR2 FQNEAQ (reference sequence). V was pared by 2 bases and J by 9 bases, with 8 bases between. CDR3 in DNA: TGTGCCAGCAGCTTATGGGGGGTTGAGCAGTTCTTC. Its translation is CASSLWGVEQFF.

The chain couples TRBV6-1 to TRBJ1-4; D may be TRBD1 (6 bases). Trimming took off 4 bases at V and 5 bases at J, with 11 bases between the two ends. The CDR3 is 14 residues long. Germline CDR1 reads MNHNS; CDR2 reads SASEGT. CDR3 DNA: TGTGCCAGCAGTGTAGGGGGGGAGAATGAAAAACTGTTTTTT. Translated, it gives CASSVGGENEKLFF.

In this sample, this clonotype turned up many times. The chain recombines TRBV5-1 with TRBJ2-2; 8 bases line up with TRBD1. The CDR3 length is 15 residues. Germline V CDR1 and CDR2: SGHRS, YFSETQ. The trim removed 4 bases at V and 6 bases at J, leaving 8 bases unmatched. CDR3 region: CASSHIRGPAGELFF. CDR3 nucleotide sequence: TGCGCCAGCAGCCACATCAGGGGGCCTGCCGGGGAGCTGTTTTTT.

This clonotype was counted at least ten times. The V gene is TRBV4-1, the J gene TRBJ2-2, with 14 positions matching TRBD2. After removal of 3 bases from V and 5 bases from J, the junction contained 11 bases not matched to a gene. The germline gives CDR1 MGHRA, CDR2 YSYEKL. The CDR3 loop spans 19 amino acids. The CDR3 region is CASSHTTSGRAWSTGELFF. CDR3 nucleotide sequence: TGCGCCAGCAGCCATACGACTAGCGGGAGGGCCTGGTCAACCGGGGAGCTGTTTTTT.

In this sample, this clonotype turned up many times. The gene calls are TRBV5-1 and TRBJ2-7; D is uncertain. From germline, CDR1 is SGHRS and CDR2 YFSETQ. The CDR3 runs 11 residues. V lost 0 bases to trimming and J lost 5 bases, with 3 bases between them. The CDR3 DNA is TGCGCCAGCAGCTTGGAACACGAGCAGTACTTC. It is translated as CASSLEHEQYF.

The gene calls are TRBV18 and TRBJ2-2; 14 positions match TRBD2. The length of the CDR3 is 15 residues. V lost 7 bases to trimming and J lost 6 bases; unmatched junction nucleotides: 4. Germline loops: CDR1 KGHSH, CDR2 LQKENI. The CDR3 is CASLTGLAGAGELFF. The CDR3 nucleotides are TGTGCCAGCTTAACGGGACTAGCGGGAGCCGGGGAGCTGTTTTTT. Based on the CDR3 plus reference TRBV18 and TRBJ2-2, the full variable domain is NAGVMQNPRHLVRRRGQEARLRCSPMKGHSHVYWYRQLPEEGLKFMVYLQKENIIDESGMPKERFSAEFPKEGPSILRIQQVVRGDSAAYFCASLTGLAGAGELFFGEGSRLTVL.

This clonotype has at least ten counts. The chain employs TRBV5-4 and TRBJ2-2, with 12 bases that match TRBD2. Germline V gives CDR1 SGHNT, CDR2 YYREEE (reference sequence). The V gene end was trimmed by 0 bases and the J gene end by 4 bases; junction bases not matched to a gene: 4. This CDR3 has 17 amino acids. CDR3 nucleotide sequence: TGTGCCAGCAGCTTGGAACTAGCGGGGGGCACCACCGGGGAGCTGTTTTTT. This codes for CASSLELAGGTTGELFF.

V and J are TRBV28 and TRBJ2-1; no reliable D call. Germline V gene sequence: CDR1 MDHEN, CDR2 SYDVKM. V shed 2 bases and J shed 0 bases, with 14 bases lying between them. This CDR3 is built from 17 residues. In nucleotides, the CDR3 is TGTGCCAGCAGTTTACGGACCTCCTACAGCTCCTACAATGAGCAGTTCTTC. As protein: CASSLRTSYSSYNEQFF.

In its sample, this clonotype was seen once. This may arise from a read error, as a much more abundant clone is one base away. This sequence joins TRBV20-1 and TRBJ2-1, with D possibly being TRBD2 (6 bases). The CDR3 covers 15 residues. The germline CDR1 and CDR2 sequences are DFQATT and SNEGSKA (reference sequence). V was clipped by 4 bases and J by 3 bases, with 16 bases between them. CDR3 sequence: CSANKGLVFYNEQFF. In DNA, the CDR3 is TGCAGTGCTAACAAGGGACTGGTGTTCTACAATGAGCAGTTCTTC.

This clonotype appeared a few times. The V call is TRBV12-3 or TRBV12-4, the J call TRBJ1-2; weak D call: TRBD1 (5 bases). The ends were cut back, 2 bases at V and 7 bases at J, with 17 bases in the middle. There are 15 residues in the CDR3. CDR3 DNA: TGTGCCAGCAGTTTATATTCAAGGGGTAGGGGTGGCTACACCTTC. Translating gives CASSLYSRGRGGYTF.

In its sample, this clonotype was seen many times. The chain carries TRBV11-2 and TRBJ2-3; 10 bases match TRBD2. This CDR3 spans 16 amino acids. J was trimmed by 0 bases and V by 5 bases; bases with no gene match: 5. CDR1 is SGHAT, CDR2 FQNNGV, per germline. Written as DNA, the CDR3 is TGTGCCAGCAGCCCAACTAGCGGGATCAGCACAGATACGCAGTATTTT. Translated: CASSPTSGISTDTQYF.

This clonotype came up many times. The chain combines TRBV12-3 or TRBV12-4 with TRBJ2-1; TRBD2 aligns across 15 bases. The CDR3 is 16 residues long. V gave up 6 bases and J gave up 8 bases; unmatched junction bases: 8. CDR3 amino acids: CASRSGTSGRLYEQFF. The CDR3 nucleotides read TGTGCCAGCAGATCCGGGACTAGCGGGAGGTTATATGAGCAGTTCTTC.

At least ten counts were recorded for this clonotype. The chain couples TRBV7-8 to TRBJ2-3, with 7 nucleotides matching TRBD2. The germline V gene has CDR1 SGHVS and CDR2 FQNEAQ. V dropped 5 bases and J dropped 2; count of bases not matched to a gene: 4. This CDR3 has 14 residues. The CDR3 here is CASSELAYTDTQYF. DNA of the CDR3: TGTGCCAGCAGCGAACTAGCGTACACAGATACGCAGTATTTT.

The V gene is TRBV19, the J gene TRBJ2-7; perhaps TRBD2 as D (5 bases). V lost 3 bases, J lost 4 bases, and 13 bases lay in between. Germline V lookup: CDR1 LNHDA, CDR2 SQIVND (reference sequence). This CDR3 contains 14 residues. The CDR3 DNA sequence: TGTGCCAGTAGTATCGGAGGAATGGGTTACGAGCAGTACTTC. This encodes CASSIGGMGYEQYF.

This clonotype was counted many times. The gene calls are TRBV6-5 and TRBJ1-2, with no clear D. Germline V gene sequence: CDR1 MNHEY, CDR2 SVGAGI. Trimming left V 11 bases short and J 0 bases short, with 4 bases between. The CDR3 has 10 amino acids. This CDR3 reads CASANYGYTF. In DNA, the CDR3 is TGTGCCTCCGCTAACTATGGCTACACCTTC.